This TCR beta chain was sequenced in a study of blood T cell repertoires in COVID-19. In the study overall: In each case, the material was cDNA or gDNA derived from T cells, B-cell-depleted T cells, or PBMCs.

This table comes from immunoSEQ multiplex PCR, and its TCRdb copy is limited to in-frame clones, with some not included. The profile shows over 400,000 clones, about 85% of them singletons. In regard to this clone: The same CDR3 can be traced to other DNA sequences in this sample.

Participant ages covered roughly 18 to 89 years across about 25 US areas. Sequenced sample: PBMCs or T cells enriched from blood (not recorded which). The source is a woman in her fifties or sixties who had recovered from COVID-19.

CDR3 loop: CASSLGQGNYGYTF. DNA of the CDR3: TGCGCCAGCAGCTTGGGACAGGGGAACTATGGCTACACCTTC. J is TRBJ1-2 and V is TRBV5-1; 8 positions agree with TRBD1. The CDR3 has 14 amino acids. J gave up 2 bases and V 0 bases, and 0 bases lay outside the gene matches. Germline assignment: CDR1 SGHRS and CDR2 YFSETQ.